This T cell receptor (beta chain) emerged from a study of cytotoxic CD8 clonotypes in ibrutinib-treated CLL. Study-wide context: On average, around 100,000 productive rearrangements and a few hundred thousand productive templates per sample.

Depths of 1 in 200,000 to 1 in 1 million T cells were the sequencing target. Repertoires were generated with immunoSEQ multiplex PCR, while TCRdb's copy carries only in-frame clones and drops some. The sample shows fewer than 25,000 clones, 78% of them seen only once. The CDR3 sequence is 17 residues long. Germline lookup yields CDR1 SGHAT and CDR2 FQNNGV. J was trimmed by 2 bases and V by 4 bases; bases with no gene match: 10. General study points: Lymph node repertoires were not studied, and sampling times were unmatched. Clonality measured at baseline exceeded age-matched healthy donors, tracking circulating CD8+ T-cell counts.

Remarks on this clone: Its specificity is not known.

The TCR was taken from a human donor with chronic lymphocytic leukemia. The chain combines TRBV11-2 with TRBJ2-2; 7 nucleotides match TRBD2. The material sequenced was PBMCs, taken before ibrutinib treatment. CDR3 in amino acids: CASSSFRSGANTGELFF. The DNA for the CDR3 is TGTGCCAGCAGCTCCTTCCGAAGCGGGGCTAACACCGGGGAGCTGTTTTTT.